The 29 T cell receptor beta chains listed next were all sequenced from one sample in a study of shared clonotypes between healthy human individuals. Here immunoSEQ multiplex PCR was the method, and the copy in TCRdb shows in-frame clones only, minus some. The table has 2.3 million or so clones, about 92% seen once; the top ten hold 0.39%. Specimen: naive CD4+ T cells from PBMCs. Subset reported: CD45RA+ positively selected. These receptors came from a man younger than 35 in good health. Some clones in this sample may be carry-over from other donors' samples.

DNA for the CDR3: TGTGCCGAACGCGTCGGGGGGAGCACCGGGGAGCTGTTTTTT. Translating gives CAERVGGSTGELFF. The chain joins TRBV2 to TRBJ2-2; 7 bases line up with TRBD2. There are 14 residues in the CDR3. The germline gives CDR1 SNHLY, CDR2 FYNNEI. J gave up 4 bases and V 11 bases, and 10 bases lay outside the gene matches.

J is TRBJ2-5 and V is TRBV14; possible D gene TRBD1, 6 bases. This CDR3 contains 13 residues. Germline V gene sequence: CDR1 SGHDN, CDR2 FVKESK. V was cut by 4 bases and J by 5 bases, with 11 bases left in between. The CDR3 loop reads CASSLQGWETQYF. The CDR3 nucleotides read TGTGCCAGCAGCCTACAGGGATGGGAGACCCAGTACTTC.

For this clone: This specimen includes other DNA sequences encoding the same CDR3. The chain joins TRBV4-1 to TRBJ2-5; D is uncertain. V was cut by 0 bases and J by 5 bases, with 4 bases left in between. Germline CDR1 is MGHRA and CDR2 is YSYEKL. The CDR3 runs to 12 residues. CDR3 nucleotides: TGCGCCAGCAGCCAAGAGCCGGAGACCCAGTACTTC. It is translated as CASSQEPETQYF.

The chain has TRBV5-4 and TRBJ2-3; no clear D gene. The CDR3 is 15 amino acids. CDR1 is SGHNT, CDR2 YYREEE, per germline (reference sequence). V lost 4 bases and J lost 5, with 17 bases in between. The CDR3 here is CASSQEWKKGDTQYF. For the CDR3, the DNA is TGTGCCAGCAGCCAAGAGTGGAAGAAAGGAGATACGCAGTATTTT.

The rearrangement joins TRBV4-1 to TRBJ2-1; 9 positions match TRBD2. Trimming took 4 bases from V and 7 from J; bases not matched to a gene: 11. Germline values: CDR1 MGHRA, CDR2 YSYEKL. The CDR3 totals 16 residues. CDR3: CASSPTWREGRNEQFF. CDR3 nucleotides: TGCGCCAGCAGCCCTACGTGGCGGGAGGGCCGGAATGAGCAGTTCTTC.

On this clone itself: Other DNA variants within this sample encode the same CDR3. J is TRBJ1-2 and V is TRBV28; possibly TRBD1 for D (6 bases). With 5 bases removed from V and 3 bases from J, the gap between germline ends came to 10 bases. The V gene's germline CDR1 is MDHEN and CDR2 SYDVKM. This CDR3 region has 13 residues. The DNA for the CDR3 is TGTGCCAGCAGTCGGGGGCAGTACTATGGCTACACCTTC. Residues: CASSRGQYYGYTF.

The CDR3 DNA sequence: TGTGCCATCAGTGAGAAGGGTGGCGGAGGGGCTTTCTTT. Translation: CAISEKGGGGAFF. The chain recombines TRBV10-3 with TRBJ1-1, with D hard to call. The V gene's germline CDR1 is ENHRY and CDR2 SYGVKD. V was cut by 2 bases and J by 11 bases, with 15 bases left in between. This CDR3 is built from 13 residues.

The V gene is TRBV4-1, the J gene TRBJ1-4; TRBD1 is a possible D gene (5 bases). This CDR3 has 14 amino acids. Trimming removed 5 bases from V and 5 bases from J, with 12 bases in between. Germline V gene lookup returns CDR1 MGHRA and CDR2 YSYEKL. The CDR3 protein is CASSWGPGNEKLFF. CDR3 nucleotides: TGCGCCAGCAGCTGGGGCCCCGGGAATGAAAAACTGTTTTTT.

The DNA of the CDR3 is TGCGCCAGCAGCCAAGATCGTGGACCCCCTAACTATGGCTACACCTTC. Translating gives CASSQDRGPPNYGYTF. The chain has TRBV4-1 and TRBJ1-2; D uncertain. The length of the CDR3 is 16 residues. The germline gives CDR1 MGHRA, CDR2 YSYEKL. V lost 0 bases and J lost 0, with 11 bases in between.

This rearrangement joins TRBV14 to TRBJ2-7; possibly TRBD2 for D (6 bases). Trimming left V 6 bases short and J 2 bases short, with 14 bases between. This CDR3 region has 14 residues. The germline CDR1 and CDR2 sequences are SGHDN and FVKESK. Here the CDR3 reads CASRPGTSTYEQYF. CDR3 DNA sequence: TGTGCCAGCAGACCCGGGACTTCCACCTACGAGCAGTACTTC.

The V gene is TRBV19, the J gene TRBJ1-5; 8 bases match TRBD1. The germline gives CDR1 LNHDA, CDR2 SQIVND (reference sequence). V shed 4 bases, J shed 9 bases, and the junction held 20 bases outside the gene matches. The CDR3 runs to 18 residues. CDR3 sequence reads: CASSTYPGGGTLRGPQHF. DNA of the CDR3: TGTGCCAGTAGTACCTACCCAGGGGGCGGGACGCTGCGGGGGCCCCAGCATTTT.

The chain combines TRBV15 with TRBJ1-2; no reliable D call. The CDR3 contains 15 residues. The V and J ends lost 0 bases and 4 bases respectively, with 12 bases between them. From germline, CDR1 is LNHNV and CDR2 YYDKDF (reference sequence). CDR3 in amino acids: CATSREGKGPYGYTF. The CDR3 nucleotides read TGTGCCACCAGCAGAGAGGGGAAAGGGCCCTATGGCTACACCTTC.

Details on this clone: An end of the junction differs from the germline gene, which may be a read error. The rearrangement uses TRBV6-8 and TRBJ2-7; 10 bases line up with TRBD2. Germline V gene lookup returns CDR1 MNHGY and CDR2 SAAAGT. CDR3 length equals 14 residues. This chain's CDR3 is CANSYPSGSYEQYF. CDR3 bases: TGTGCCAACAGTTACCCTAGCGGGAGTTACGAGCAGTACTTC.

The chain is built from TRBV18 and TRBJ1-4; 8 bases are a match to TRBD1. CDR3 length: 15 amino acids. Germline V CDR1 and CDR2: KGHSH, LQKENI. V was pared by 4 bases and J by 8 bases, with 9 bases of the junction left unmatched. The CDR3 sequence: CASSRNQGALEKLFF. Here the CDR3 DNA reads TGTGCCAGCTCACGTAACCAGGGGGCGCTGGAAAAACTGTTTTTT. The full variable domain, completed using reference TRBV18 and TRBJ1-4, is NAGVMQNPRHLVRRRGQEARLRCSPMKGHSHVYWYRQLPEEGLKFMVYLQKENIIDESGMPKERFSAEFPKEGPSILRIQQVVRGDSAAYFCASSRNQGALEKLFFGSGTQLSVL.

The V gene is TRBV5-5, the J gene TRBJ2-7, with D perhaps matching TRBD1 (5 bases). V lost 6 bases, J lost 0 bases, and 13 bases lay in between. The CDR3 has 14 amino acids. The germline CDR1 and CDR2 sequences are SGHKS and YYEKEE (reference sequence). The CDR3 DNA reads as TGTGCCAGCACAAACTCTAGGGGCTCCTACGAGCAGTACTTC. Residues: CASTNSRGSYEQYF. The full variable domain, its missing parts supplied by reference TRBV5-5 and TRBJ2-7, is DAGVTQSPTHLIKTRGQQVTLRCSPISGHKSVSWYQQVLGQGPQFIFQYYEKEERGRGNFPDRFSARQFPNYSSELNVNALLLGDSALYLCASTNSRGSYEQYFGPGTRLTVT.

This sequence joins TRBV30 and TRBJ2-3; D gene ambiguous. The CDR3 consists of 14 residues. CDR1 and CDR2 from the germline V gene are GTSNPN and SVGIG (reference sequence). Trimming took off 2 bases at V and 0 bases at J, with 9 bases between the two ends. The CDR3: CAWSLSTSTDTQYF. The CDR3 DNA follows: TGTGCCTGGAGTCTCTCTACTAGCACAGATACGCAGTATTTT.

V and J are TRBV4-3 and TRBJ2-2, with D unclear. Trimming left V 4 bases short and J 10 bases short, with 22 bases between. Germline CDR1 reads LGHNA; CDR2 reads YSLEER. The CDR3 contains 16 residues. CDR3 coding DNA: TGCGCCAGCAGCCTCCCCGAGAAGCTGCAGCCCCTGGAGCTGTTTTTT. It specifies CASSLPEKLQPLELFF.

This clone showed up just once. V gene TRBV6-1 combines with J gene TRBJ1-2; 9 positions match TRBD1. CDR3 length equals 14 residues. V was clipped by 3 bases and J by 4 bases; unmatched bases: 3. Looked up from germline, CDR1 is MNHNS and CDR2 is SASEGT. The CDR3 region has the DNA TGTGCCAGCAGTGAGAGACAGGGGGGCTATGGCTACACCTTC. Protein sequence: CASSERQGGYGYTF.

Concerning this clone: This sample includes further DNA sequences coding for the same CDR3. The genes are TRBV7-3 and TRBJ2-3, with TRBD1 matching over 10 bases. The germline V gene encodes CDR1 SGHTA and CDR2 FQGTGA. This CDR3 is 14 amino acids long. V lost 5 bases and J lost 3; bases outside the gene matches: 2. The CDR3 region is CASSRTGGTDTQYF. The CDR3 coding sequence is TGTGCCAGCAGCCGGACAGGGGGAACAGATACGCAGTATTTT.

This chain links TRBV5-5 with TRBJ2-6; 9 bases match TRBD1. V dropped 4 bases and J dropped 2; count of bases not matched to a gene: 4. There are 16 residues in the CDR3. Germline V gene lookup returns CDR1 SGHKS and CDR2 YYEKEE (reference sequence). CDR3 region: CASSTTGGPGANVLTF. As DNA, the CDR3 is TGTGCCAGCAGCACAACAGGGGGCCCTGGGGCCAACGTCCTGACTTTC.

This chain connects TRBV19 to TRBJ2-7; 9 nucleotides match TRBD1. The V gene's germline CDR1 is LNHDA and CDR2 SQIVND (reference sequence). V lost 6 bases to trimming and J lost 4 bases; unmatched junction nucleotides: 13. This CDR3 has 16 residues. The chain's CDR3 is CASSPLEGQGNYEQYF. The CDR3 coding sequence is TGTGCCAGTAGCCCGCTAGAAGGACAGGGGAATTACGAGCAGTACTTC.

This chain connects TRBV6-6 to TRBJ2-7; 10 nucleotides agree with TRBD1. The CDR3 has 16 residues. The germline CDR1 and CDR2 sequences are MNHNY and SVGAGI (reference sequence). J was trimmed by 1 base and V by 7 bases; bases with no gene match: 10. CDR3 residues: CASNSLGQGTSYEQYF. Here the CDR3 DNA reads TGTGCCAGCAATTCACTGGGACAGGGGACGTCCTACGAGCAGTACTTC.

The chain couples TRBV6-1 to TRBJ1-2; D is uncertain. V was pared by 0 bases and J by 4 bases, with 6 bases between. Germline V gene lookup returns CDR1 MNHNS and CDR2 SASEGT. The CDR3 sequence is 13 residues long. The DNA of the CDR3 is TGTGCCAGCAGTGAAGCCCCGTTCTATGGCTACACCTTC. The encoded protein is CASSEAPFYGYTF.

This rearrangement joins TRBV6-6 to TRBJ2-4; D not certain. CDR1 is MNHNY and CDR2 is SVGAGI in the germline V gene (reference sequence). The germline V and J ends were trimmed by 2 bases and 0 bases, with 11 bases remaining between them. This CDR3 contains 16 residues. This CDR3 reads CASSYESQIAKNIQYF. CDR3 in DNA: TGTGCCAGCAGTTACGAGTCTCAGATAGCCAAAAACATTCAGTACTTC.

The rearrangement joins TRBV27 to TRBJ1-1; no clear D gene. Trimming left V 4 bases short and J 4 bases short, with 13 bases between. The CDR3 length is 14 residues. Germline CDR1 MNHEY, CDR2 SMNVEV (reference sequence). The CDR3 is CASSSSPLPTEAFF. For the CDR3, the DNA is TGTGCCAGCAGTTCGAGTCCACTTCCCACTGAAGCTTTCTTT.

The chain couples TRBV29-1 to TRBJ2-7, with 12 nucleotides matching TRBD2. The CDR3 runs 13 residues. Looked up from germline, CDR1 is SQVTM and CDR2 is ANQGSEA. Losses at the gene ends were 8 bases for V and 5 bases for J; bases not matched to a gene: 7. The CDR3 region has the DNA TGCAGCCATGGGGCTAGCGGGAGGGACGAGCAGTACTTC. Its protein is CSHGASGRDEQYF.

As regards this clone: The same CDR3 can be traced to other DNA sequences in this sample. J is TRBJ1-2 and V is TRBV28, with D perhaps TRBD1 (5 bases). The CDR3 length is 11 residues. Trimming took 6 bases from V and 6 from J, leaving 8 bases between them. Germline CDR1 and CDR2: MDHEN and SYDVKM. CDR3 nucleotides: TGTGCCAGCAGCCTGGGACATGGCTACACCTTC. Protein product: CASSLGHGYTF.

This chain connects TRBV9 to TRBJ2-3; D not resolved. Trimming cost V 0 bases and J 4 bases, with 9 bases left between them. The CDR3 contains 14 residues. Germline values: CDR1 SGDLS, CDR2 YYNGEE. The chain's CDR3 is CASSVAVGADTQYF. In DNA form, the CDR3 reads TGTGCCAGCAGCGTAGCAGTTGGTGCAGATACGCAGTATTTT.

The J gene is TRBJ1-4, the V gene TRBV27; TRBD1 matches 7 bases. In germline, CDR1 is MNHEY, CDR2 SMNVEV (reference sequence). This CDR3 is built from 20 residues. V dropped 2 bases and J dropped 5; count of bases not matched to a gene: 20. The CDR3 sequence: CASSLKVPVGYRGTNEKLFF. The CDR3 nucleotides are TGTGCCAGCAGTTTAAAAGTGCCTGTGGGGTACAGGGGCACCAATGAAAAACTGTTTTTT.